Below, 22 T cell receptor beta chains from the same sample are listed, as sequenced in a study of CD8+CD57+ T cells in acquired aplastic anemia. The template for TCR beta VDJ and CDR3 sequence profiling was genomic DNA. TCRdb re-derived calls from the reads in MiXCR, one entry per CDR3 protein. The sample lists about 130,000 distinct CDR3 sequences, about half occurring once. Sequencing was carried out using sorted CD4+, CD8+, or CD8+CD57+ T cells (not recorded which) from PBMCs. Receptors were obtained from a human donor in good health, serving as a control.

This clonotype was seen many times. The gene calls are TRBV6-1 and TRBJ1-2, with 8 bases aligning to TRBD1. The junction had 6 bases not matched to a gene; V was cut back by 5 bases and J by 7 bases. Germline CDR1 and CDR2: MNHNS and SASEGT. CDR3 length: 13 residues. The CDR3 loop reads CASSRTGRRGYTF. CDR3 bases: TGTGCCAGCAGTCGGACAGGGCGCCGTGGCTACACCTTC.

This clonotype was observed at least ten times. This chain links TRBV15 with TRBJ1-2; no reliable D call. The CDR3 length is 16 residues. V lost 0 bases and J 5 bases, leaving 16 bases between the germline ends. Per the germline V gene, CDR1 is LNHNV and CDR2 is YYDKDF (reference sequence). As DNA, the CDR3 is TGTGCCACCAGCAGAGATTTGGGAAGCCAACTATATGGCTACACCTTC. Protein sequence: CATSRDLGSQLYGYTF.

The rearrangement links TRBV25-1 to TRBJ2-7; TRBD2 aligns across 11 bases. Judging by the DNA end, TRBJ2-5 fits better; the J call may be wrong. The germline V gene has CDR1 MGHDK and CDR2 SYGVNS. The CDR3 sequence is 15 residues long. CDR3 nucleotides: TGTGCCAGTATGGGGACTAGCGGCGGCAGAGAGACCCAGTACTTC. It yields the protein CASMGTSGGRETQYF.

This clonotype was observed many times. As DNA, the CDR3 is TGTGCCTGGAGTGTAAGGGGGTCCGAGACCCAGTACTTC. This encodes CAWSVRGSETQYF. The chain links TRBV30 to TRBJ2-5, with D possibly matching TRBD1 (6 bases). This CDR3 is 13 amino acids long. From germline, CDR1 is GTSNPN and CDR2 SVGIG (reference sequence). Trimming cost V 0 bases and J 5 bases, with 10 bases left between them.

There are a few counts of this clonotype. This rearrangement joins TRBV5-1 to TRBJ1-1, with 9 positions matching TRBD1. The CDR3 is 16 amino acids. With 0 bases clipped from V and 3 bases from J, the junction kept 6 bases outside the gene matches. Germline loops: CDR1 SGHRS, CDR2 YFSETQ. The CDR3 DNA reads TGCGCCAGCAGCTTGGCCCAGGGACAGGGTTACACTGAAGCTTTCTTT. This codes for CASSLAQGQGYTEAFF.

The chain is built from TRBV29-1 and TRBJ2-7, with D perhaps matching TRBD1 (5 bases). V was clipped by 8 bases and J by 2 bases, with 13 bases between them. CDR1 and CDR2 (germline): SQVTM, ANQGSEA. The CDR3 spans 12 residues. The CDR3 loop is CSTLVGPYEQYF. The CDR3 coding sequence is TGCAGCACTCTCGTGGGGCCCTACGAGCAGTACTTC.

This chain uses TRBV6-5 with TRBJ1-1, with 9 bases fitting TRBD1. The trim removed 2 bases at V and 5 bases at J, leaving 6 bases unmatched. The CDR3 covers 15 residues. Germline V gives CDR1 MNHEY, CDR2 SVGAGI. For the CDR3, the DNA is TGTGCCAGCAGTTACCCCAGGACAGGGGTAACTGAAGCTTTCTTT. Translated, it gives CASSYPRTGVTEAFF.

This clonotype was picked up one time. CDR3 loop: CSARDRGSEAFF. The CDR3 DNA reads as TGCAGCGCCCGGGACAGGGGGTCTGAAGCTTTCTTT. The chain joins TRBV29-1 to TRBJ1-1; 11 bases agree with TRBD1. Germline CDR1 is SQVTM and CDR2 is ANQGSEA. J gave up 6 bases and V 7 bases, and 4 bases lay outside the gene matches. The CDR3 sequence is 12 residues long.

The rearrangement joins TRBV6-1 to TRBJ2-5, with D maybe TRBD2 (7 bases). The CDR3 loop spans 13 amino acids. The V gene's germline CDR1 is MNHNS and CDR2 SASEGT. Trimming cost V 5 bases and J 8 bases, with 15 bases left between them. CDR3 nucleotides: TGTGCCAGCAGTCCCCCGCCGGGGGGCACCCAGTACTTC. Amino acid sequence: CASSPPPGGTQYF.

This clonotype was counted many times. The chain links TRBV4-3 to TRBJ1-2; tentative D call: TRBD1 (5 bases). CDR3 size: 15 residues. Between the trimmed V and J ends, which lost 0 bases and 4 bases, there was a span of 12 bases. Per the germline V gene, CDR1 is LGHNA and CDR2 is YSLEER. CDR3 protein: CASSQEGAAGYGYTF. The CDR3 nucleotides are TGCGCCAGCAGCCAAGAAGGGGCCGCGGGCTATGGCTACACCTTC.

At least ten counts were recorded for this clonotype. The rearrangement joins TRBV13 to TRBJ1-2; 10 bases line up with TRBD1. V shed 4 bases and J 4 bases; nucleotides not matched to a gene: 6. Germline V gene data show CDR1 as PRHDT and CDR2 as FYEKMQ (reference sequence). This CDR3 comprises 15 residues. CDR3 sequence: CASSYDRGRSYGYTF. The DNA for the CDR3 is TGTGCCAGCAGCTACGACAGGGGGCGGAGCTATGGCTACACCTTC.

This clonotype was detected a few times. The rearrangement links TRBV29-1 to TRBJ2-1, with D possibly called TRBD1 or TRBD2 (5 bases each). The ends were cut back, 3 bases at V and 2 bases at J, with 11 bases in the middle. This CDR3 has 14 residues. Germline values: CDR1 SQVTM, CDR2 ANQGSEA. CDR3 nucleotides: TGCAGCGTTGACGGGGCCAGGGCCTACAATGAGCAGTTCTTC. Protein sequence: CSVDGARAYNEQFF.

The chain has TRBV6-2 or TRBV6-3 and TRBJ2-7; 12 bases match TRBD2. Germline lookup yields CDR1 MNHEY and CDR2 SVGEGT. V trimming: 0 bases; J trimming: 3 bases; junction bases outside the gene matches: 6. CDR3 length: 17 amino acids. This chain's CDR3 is CASSYSNRLAGVYEQYV. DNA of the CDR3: TGTGCCAGCAGTTACTCGAATAGACTAGCGGGAGTCTACGAGCAGTACGTC.

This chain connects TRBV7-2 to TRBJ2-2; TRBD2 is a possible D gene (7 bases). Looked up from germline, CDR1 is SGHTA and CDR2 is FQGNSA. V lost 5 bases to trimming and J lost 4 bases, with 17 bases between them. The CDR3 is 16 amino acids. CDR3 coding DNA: TGTGCCAGCAGCGCGATCCGGGGGGCGCCCACCGGGGAGCTGTTTTTT. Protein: CASSAIRGAPTGELFF.

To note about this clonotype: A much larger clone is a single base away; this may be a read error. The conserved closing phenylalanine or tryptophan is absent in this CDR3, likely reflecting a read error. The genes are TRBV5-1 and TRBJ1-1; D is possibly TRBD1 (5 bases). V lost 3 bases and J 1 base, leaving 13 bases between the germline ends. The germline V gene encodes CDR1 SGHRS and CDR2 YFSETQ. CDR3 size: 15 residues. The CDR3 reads CASSSRSRGNTEAFS. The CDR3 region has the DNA TGCGCCAGCAGCTCCAGAAGTAGGGGGAACACTGAAGCTTTCTCT.

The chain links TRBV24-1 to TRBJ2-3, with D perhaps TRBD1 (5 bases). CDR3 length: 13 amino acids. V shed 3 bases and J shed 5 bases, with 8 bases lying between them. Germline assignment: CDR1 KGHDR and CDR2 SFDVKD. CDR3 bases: TGTGCCACCAGTGATCCAGGGTTAGATACGCAGTATTTT. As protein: CATSDPGLDTQYF.

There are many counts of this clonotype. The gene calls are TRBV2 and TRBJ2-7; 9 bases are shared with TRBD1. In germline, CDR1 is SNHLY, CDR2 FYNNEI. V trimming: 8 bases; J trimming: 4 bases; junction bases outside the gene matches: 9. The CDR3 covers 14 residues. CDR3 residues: CASGEGTGYYEQYF. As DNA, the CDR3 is TGTGCCAGCGGAGAGGGGACAGGGTATTACGAGCAGTACTTC.

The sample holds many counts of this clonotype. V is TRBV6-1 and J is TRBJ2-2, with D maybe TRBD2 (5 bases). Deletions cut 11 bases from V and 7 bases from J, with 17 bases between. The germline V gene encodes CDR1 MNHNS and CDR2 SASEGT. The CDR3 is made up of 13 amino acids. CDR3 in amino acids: CAHAWESVGELFF. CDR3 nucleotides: TGTGCCCACGCGTGGGAGAGTGTCGGGGAGCTGTTTTTT.

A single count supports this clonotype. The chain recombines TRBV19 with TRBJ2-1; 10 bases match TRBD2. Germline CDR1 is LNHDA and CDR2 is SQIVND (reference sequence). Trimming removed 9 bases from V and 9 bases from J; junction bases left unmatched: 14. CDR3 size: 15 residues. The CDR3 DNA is TGTGCCAGCCACGCCGGGAGCGGGGGGGCCGTTGAGCAGTTCTTC. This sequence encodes CASHAGSGGAVEQFF.

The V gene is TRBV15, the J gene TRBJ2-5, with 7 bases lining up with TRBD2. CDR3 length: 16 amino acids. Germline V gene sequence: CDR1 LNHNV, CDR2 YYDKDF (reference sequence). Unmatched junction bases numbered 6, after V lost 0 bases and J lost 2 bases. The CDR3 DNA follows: TGTGCCACCAGCAGAGATGGGGAGGGGACGCAAGAGACCCAGTACTTC. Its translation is CATSRDGEGTQETQYF.

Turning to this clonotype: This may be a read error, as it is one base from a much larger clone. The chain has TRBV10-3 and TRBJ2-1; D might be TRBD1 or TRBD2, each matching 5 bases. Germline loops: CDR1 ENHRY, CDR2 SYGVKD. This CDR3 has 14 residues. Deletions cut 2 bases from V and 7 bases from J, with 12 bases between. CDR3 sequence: CAISEGGILNEQFF. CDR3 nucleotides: TGTGCCATCAGTGAGGGGGGAATCTTGAATGAGCAGTTCTTC.

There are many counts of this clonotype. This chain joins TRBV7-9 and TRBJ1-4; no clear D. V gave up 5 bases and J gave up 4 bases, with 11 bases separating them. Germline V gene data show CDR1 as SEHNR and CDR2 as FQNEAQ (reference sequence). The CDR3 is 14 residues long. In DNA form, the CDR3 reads TGTGCCAGCAGCGTAGGTCCCCGTAATGAAAAACTGTTTTTT. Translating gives CASSVGPRNEKLFF.